A single sample is the source of the 18 T cell receptor beta chains below, sequenced in a study of T cells in women clearing cervical HPV infection. Profiling relied on immunoSEQ multiplex PCR, and the TCRdb table lists in-frame clones only, not all of them. This table lists about 30,000 clones. The sequencing input was blood buffy coat. These TCRs come from a woman between 18 and 70 years old with a cervical HPV16 infection that either progressed to CIN3+ or cleared (not recorded which).

CDR3 DNA (partial): TGCGCCAGCATTCGGGGAAAGGGCTATGGC. Translating gives CASIRGKGYG. The entire CDR3 protein is CASIRGKGYGYTF. The rearrangement joins TRBV23-1 to TRBJ1-2; D call uncertain. The read terminates 3 residues ahead of where the CDR3 ends, so the germline J gene completes it. TRBV23-1 is labeled an ORF, and its function is uncertain. The CDR3 is made up of 13 amino acids. The V and J ends lost 7 bases and 4 bases respectively, with 13 bases between them.

With regard to this clone: The read comes to an end 3 residues before the CDR3 does, leaving the germline J gene to fill in the end. V is TRBV19 and J is TRBJ1-2; D gene unclear. Germline loops: CDR1 LNHDA, CDR2 SQIVND (reference sequence). The CDR3 contains 14 residues. The chain's CDR3 is CASGPPVLGNDYTF. The DNA read from the CDR3 is TGTGCCAGTGGACCCCCGGTACTAGGCAATGAC. Full variable domain (rest looked up from reference TRBV19 and TRBJ1-2): DGGITQSPKYLFRKEGQNVTLSCEQNLNHDAMYWYRQDPGQGLRLIYYSQIVNDFQKGDIAEGYSVSREKKESFPLTVTSAQKNPTAFYLCASGPPVLGNDYTFGSGTRLTVV.

Comment on this clone: From the germline J gene comes the end of the CDR3, since the read stops 3 residues before it. The genes are TRBV7-2 and TRBJ2-1; 8 positions agree with TRBD2. The CDR3 consists of 14 residues. Trimming at V came to 5 bases and at J to 4 bases, leaving 4 bases not matched to a gene. In germline, CDR1 is SGHTA, CDR2 FQGNSA. The CDR3 DNA, read in part, is TGTGCCAGCAGCATTAGCGGGACGTACAATGAG. It encodes CASSISGTYNE. The entire CDR3 protein is CASSISGTYNEQFF.

Concerning this clone itself: The read is 3 residues too short to cover the CDR3 end, so that end is filled in from the germline J gene. V gene TRBV2 combines with J gene TRBJ2-1; no definite D call. The CDR3 has 16 residues. V lost 4 bases to trimming and J lost 6 bases, with 19 bases between them. Germline V gene lookup returns CDR1 SNHLY and CDR2 FYNNEI. The DNA read from the CDR3 is TGTGCCAGCAGTGTAAGTCCAGACAATGTCGTCAATGAG. Its translation is CASSVSPDNVVNE. The CDR3, in full, reads CASSVSPDNVVNEQFF. The variable domain in full, completed from reference TRBV2 and TRBJ2-1, reads EPEVTQTPSHQVTQMGQEVILRCVPISNHLYFYWYRQILGQKVEFLVSFYNNEISEKSEIFDDQFSVERPDGSNFTLKIRSTKLEDSAMYFCASSVSPDNVVNEQFFGPGTRLTVL.

Points on this clone: The junction differs from germline at one of its ends, possibly a read error. The read ends 3 residues early relative to the CDR3; the germline J gene fills the gap. Other DNA variants within this sample encode the same CDR3. This chain connects TRBV30 to TRBJ1-3; the D gene is possibly TRBD1 (5 bases). The CDR3 length is 15 residues. Germline V CDR1 and CDR2: GTSNPN, SVGIG (reference sequence). The covered CDR3 bases are TGTGCCTGGAGTACCCCCCGGGGGTCCGGAAACACA. It codes for CAWSTPRGSGNT. The whole CDR3 reads CAWSTPRGSGNTIYF.

As for this clone: The CDR3 goes on 3 residues after the read ends, and that part is filled in from the germline J gene. V usage is TRBV5-4 and J usage is TRBJ1-2; the D gene is possibly TRBD1 (5 bases). The V gene's germline CDR1 is SGHNT and CDR2 YYREEE (reference sequence). This CDR3 contains 14 residues. V lost 0 bases and J 0 bases, leaving 6 bases between the germline ends. The CDR3 is CASSLDRPNYGYTF. CDR3 DNA (partial): TGTGCCAGCAGCTTGGACAGGCCTAACTATGGC.

Incomplete CDR3 DNA: TGCGCCAGCAGCTTGTACAGGACCACTGAA. Residues: CASSLYRTTE. The full CDR3 protein reads CASSLYRTTEAFF. J is TRBJ1-1 and V is TRBV5-1; D is possibly TRBD1 (5 bases). Read data end 3 residues before the CDR3 end; the end is taken from the germline J gene. The CDR3 extends over 13 amino acids. V lost 1 base and J 4 bases, leaving 8 bases between the germline ends. Germline lookup yields CDR1 SGHRS and CDR2 YFSETQ.

Turning to this clone: Other DNA sequences in this specimen translate into the identical CDR3. CDR3 region: CASWTAGNTIYF. The CDR3 bases that were read are TGTGCCTCCTGGACAGCTGGAAACACC. The J gene is TRBJ1-3, the V gene TRBV30; perhaps TRBD1 as D (6 bases). The read comes to an end 3 residues before the CDR3 does, leaving the germline J gene to fill in the end. The V gene lost 7 bases and the J gene lost 2 bases, with 9 bases spanning the gap. The CDR3 has 12 residues. Germline V gives CDR1 GTSNPN, CDR2 SVGIG (reference sequence). Full variable domain (remainder filled in from reference TRBV30 and TRBJ1-3): SQTIHQWPATLVQPVGSPLSLECTVEGTSNPNLYWYRQAAGRGLQLLFYSVGIGQISSEVPQNLSASRPQDRQFILSSKKLLLSDSGFYLCASWTAGNTIYFGEGSWLTVV.

Details on this clone: The read ends 3 residues shy of where the CDR3 ends; the end is completed using the germline J gene. This chain uses TRBV20-1 with TRBJ2-5; possibly TRBD2 for D (7 bases). From germline, CDR1 is DFQATT and CDR2 SNEGSKA (reference sequence). Trimming removed 6 bases at V and 3 bases at J, with 14 bases between. This CDR3 contains 13 residues. The CDR3 bases that were read are TGCAGTGCCCCTCGGGGGGCCAAAGAGACC. Its translation: CSAPRGAKET. The entire CDR3 reads CSAPRGAKETQYF.

CDR3 sequence: CASGPQGLHNEQFF. The sequenced part of the CDR3 DNA is TGTGCCAGCGGGCCCCAGGGACTCCACAATGAG. This chain links TRBV11-1 with TRBJ2-1, with D tentatively TRBD2 (6 bases). The CDR3 extends 3 residues past the end of the read, so its final part is completed from the germline J gene. V lost 8 bases and J 5 bases, leaving 16 bases between the germline ends. The CDR3 totals 14 residues. The germline V gene has CDR1 SGHAT and CDR2 FQDESV (reference sequence).

A word on this clone: Coverage ceases 3 residues before the CDR3 finishes, and the germline J gene fills in the end. The genes are TRBV7-9 and TRBJ1-4, with D tentatively TRBD1 (6 bases). The CDR3 runs 13 residues. Germline CDR1 SEHNR, CDR2 FQNEAQ (reference sequence). CDR3: CASSLEARGGLFF. The sequenced part of the CDR3 DNA is TGTGCCAGCAGCTTGGAAGCCCGAGGGGGA.

The CDR3 bases that were read are TGCAGCGTTCAGGGGGTGGGCGAA. Translating gives CSVQGVGE. The full CDR3 is CSVQGVGEAFF. V gene TRBV29-1 combines with J gene TRBJ1-1, with TRBD1 matching 7 bases. From the germline J gene comes the end of the CDR3, since the read stops 3 residues before it. Germline lookup yields CDR1 SQVTM and CDR2 ANQGSEA. This CDR3 region has 11 residues.

To note about this clone: The read terminates 3 residues before the CDR3 end, so the remaining end is supplied by the germline J gene. This sequence joins TRBV12-3 or TRBV12-4 and TRBJ1-1; no firm D call. V lost 6 bases and J lost 0, with 8 bases in between. The CDR3 covers 13 residues. CDR3 DNA, as far as it was read: TGTGCCAGCAGCGAGGGCATGAACACTGAA. Amino acid sequence: CASSEGMNTE. In full, the CDR3 reads CASSEGMNTEAFF.

Regarding this clone: With the read ending 3 residues before the CDR3 end, the germline J gene is used to fill in that end. The V gene is TRBV5-1, the J gene TRBJ2-1; D not resolved. The CDR3 is 17 amino acids. Germline assignment: CDR1 SGHRS and CDR2 YFSETQ. V was pared by 0 bases and J by 2 bases, with 15 bases between. The sequenced part of the CDR3 DNA is TGCGCCAGCAGCTTGGCCGCCTTGATAGCCGCCTACAATGAG. It specifies CASSLAALIAAYNE. The CDR3 in full is CASSLAALIAAYNEQFF.

A remark on this clone: The missing CDR3 end, 3 residues past where the read stops, is filled in from the germline J gene. The chain couples TRBV6-1 to TRBJ1-6; 9 bases map to TRBD1. Germline V gene data show CDR1 as MNHNS and CDR2 as SASEGT. V lost 6 bases to trimming and J lost 6 bases; unmatched junction nucleotides: 9. This CDR3 is built from 16 residues. The sequenced CDR3 bases are TGTGCCAGCAGCGAAACAGGGGGCTGGGGTAATTCACCC. It encodes CASSETGGWGNSP. The CDR3 as a whole reads CASSETGGWGNSPLHF.

Comments on this clone: Coverage ceases 3 residues before the CDR3 finishes, and the germline J gene fills in the end. The chain is built from TRBV30 and TRBJ2-3; D gene unclear. V lost 3 bases and J lost 0, with 13 bases in between. Germline V gene sequence: CDR1 GTSNPN, CDR2 SVGIG (reference sequence). The CDR3 runs 15 residues. CDR3 in amino acids: CAWSLSVPSTDTQYF. CDR3 DNA, as far as it was read: TGTGCCTGGAGCCTTAGTGTCCCAAGCACAGATACG.

Details on this clone: The sequence runs out 3 residues before the end of the CDR3; the remainder is reconstructed from the germline J gene. The chain uses TRBV7-2 and TRBJ2-5; tentatively, D is TRBD1 (8 bases). Germline V CDR1 and CDR2: SGHTA, FQGNSA. The CDR3 spans 15 residues. The part of the CDR3 DNA that was read is TGTGCCAGCAGCGTCGACAGGGGAGGGACAGATACC. This translates into CASSVDRGGTDT. The CDR3 reads in full as CASSVDRGGTDTQYF.

Points on this clone: The sequence runs out 3 residues before the end of the CDR3; the remainder is reconstructed from the germline J gene. The rearrangement links TRBV5-1 to TRBJ1-2, with 7 bases that match TRBD1. This CDR3 comprises 14 residues. Germline lookup yields CDR1 SGHRS and CDR2 YFSETQ. The chain's CDR3 is CASSLFRDSAGYTF. CDR3 bases read: TGCGCCAGCAGCTTGTTCCGGGACAGTGCAGGC.